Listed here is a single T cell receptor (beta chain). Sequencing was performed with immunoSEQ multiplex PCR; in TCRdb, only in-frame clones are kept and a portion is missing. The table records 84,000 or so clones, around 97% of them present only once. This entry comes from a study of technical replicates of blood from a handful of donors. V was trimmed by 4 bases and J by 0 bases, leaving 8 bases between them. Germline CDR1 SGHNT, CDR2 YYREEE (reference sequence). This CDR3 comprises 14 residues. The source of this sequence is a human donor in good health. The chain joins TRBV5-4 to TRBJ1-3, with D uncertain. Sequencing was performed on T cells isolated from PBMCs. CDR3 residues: CASSARDSGNTIYF. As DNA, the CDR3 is TGTGCCAGCAGCGCCCGCGACTCTGGAAACACCATATATTTT.